Given below is one T cell receptor (beta chain) in context. No antigen is known for it. This sample stems from a study of shared clonotypes between healthy human individuals. Study-level results: Four donors had 5% to 6.5% of their naive CD4 clonotypes in common.

Generated by immunoSEQ multiplex PCR, the TCRdb table keeps only in-frame clones and is missing some. The sample yields hundreds of thousands of clones, around 96% seen once. Trimming removed 6 bases from V and 5 bases from J, with 20 bases in between. In germline, CDR1 is SGHRS, CDR2 YFSETQ. The CDR3 covers 16 residues. The chain links TRBV5-1 to TRBJ2-2; possibly TRBD1 for D (6 bases). This sequence was found in a woman in her twenties or thirties in good health. The sequenced material came from naive CD4+ T cells sorted from blood. The subset here: CD45RA+ positively selected. The CDR3 DNA reads TGCGCCAGCACCGATATCTTGACAGGATTGACCGGGGAGCTGTTTTTT. Protein: CASTDILTGLTGELFF.